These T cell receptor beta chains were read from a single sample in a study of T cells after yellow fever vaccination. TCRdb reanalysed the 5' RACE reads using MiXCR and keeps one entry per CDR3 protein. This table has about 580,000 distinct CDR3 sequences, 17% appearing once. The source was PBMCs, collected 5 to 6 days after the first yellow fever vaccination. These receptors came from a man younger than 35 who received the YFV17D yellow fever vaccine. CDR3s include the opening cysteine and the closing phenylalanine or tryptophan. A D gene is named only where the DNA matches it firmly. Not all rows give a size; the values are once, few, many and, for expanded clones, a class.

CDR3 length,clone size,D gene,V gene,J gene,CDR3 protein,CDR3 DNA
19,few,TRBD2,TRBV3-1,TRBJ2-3,CASSRKIEPGLGSTDTQYF,TGTGCCAGCAGCCGCAAGATAGAGCCCGGACTAGGGAGCACAGATACGCAGTATTTT
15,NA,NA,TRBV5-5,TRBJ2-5,CASSLGTGYPETQYF,TGTGCCAGCAGCTTGGGCACAGGGTATCCGGAGACCCAGTACTTC
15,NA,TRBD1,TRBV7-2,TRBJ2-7,CASSLVTRGYGEQYF,TGTGCCAGCAGCTTAGTGACCAGGGGGTACGGCGAGCAGTACTTC
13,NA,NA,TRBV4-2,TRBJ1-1,CASGPRVPCRAFF,TGTGCCAGCGGCCCCCGGGTCCCCTGCAGGGCTTTCTTT
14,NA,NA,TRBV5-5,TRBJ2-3,CASRPTPDTDTQYF,TGTGCCAGCAGACCCACTCCAGACACAGATACGCAGTATTTT
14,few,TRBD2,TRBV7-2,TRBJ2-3,CASSKGTSHNTQYF,TGTGCCAGCAGTAAAGGGACTAGCCACAATACGCAGTATTTT
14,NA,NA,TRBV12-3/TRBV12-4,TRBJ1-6,CASSYYGGNSPLHF,TGTGCCAGCAGTTACTATGGTGGCAATTCACCCCTCCACTTT
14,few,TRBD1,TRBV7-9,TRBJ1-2,CASSGDRGNYGYTF,TGTGCCAGCAGCGGGGACAGGGGAAACTATGGCTACACCTTC
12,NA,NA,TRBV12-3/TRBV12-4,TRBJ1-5,CASGIFSGSQHF,TGTGCCAGCGGAATTTTTTCGGGTTCCCAGCATTTT
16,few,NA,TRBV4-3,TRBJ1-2,CASSQDFGDGNYGYTF,TGCGCCAGCAGCCAAGATTTTGGGGACGGAAATTATGGCTACACCTTC
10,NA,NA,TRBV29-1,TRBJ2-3,CSAQGDTQYF,TGCAGCGCCCAAGGAGATACGCAGTATTTT
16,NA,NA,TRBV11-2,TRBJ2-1,CASSLEGRSSYNEQFF,TGTGCCAGCAGCTTAGAGGGCAGGAGCTCCTACAATGAGCAGTTCTTC
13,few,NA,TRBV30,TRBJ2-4,CAWSVGRGTIQYF,TGTGCCTGGAGTGTAGGCAGGGGAACCATTCAGTACTTC
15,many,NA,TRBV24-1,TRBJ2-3,CATSDQIRSTDTQYF,TGTGCCACCAGTGACCAGATCAGAAGCACAGATACGCAGTATTTT
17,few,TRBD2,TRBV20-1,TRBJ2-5,CSADGPANWRGEETQYF,TGCAGTGCGGACGGCCCCGCTAATTGGCGGGGGGAAGAGACCCAGTACTTC
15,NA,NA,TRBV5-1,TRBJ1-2,CASSWTSTVHVGYTF,TGCGCCAGCAGCTGGACGTCGACAGTTCACGTCGGCTACACCTTC
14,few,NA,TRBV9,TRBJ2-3,CASSPIFYDDTQYF,TGTGCCAGCAGCCCGATCTTCTATGACGATACGCAGTATTTT
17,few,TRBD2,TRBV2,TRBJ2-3,CASSDPTGGDAADTQYF,TGTGCCAGCAGTGATCCTACGGGGGGGGACGCGGCAGATACGCAGTATTTT
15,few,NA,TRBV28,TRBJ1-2,CASSLPQESNYGYTF,TGTGCCAGCAGTTTACCCCAGGAATCTAACTATGGCTACACCTTC
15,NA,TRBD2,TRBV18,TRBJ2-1,CASSRLAGVNNEQFF,TGTGCCAGCTCACGGCTCGCGGGGGTTAACAATGAGCAGTTCTTC
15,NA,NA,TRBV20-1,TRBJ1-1,CSAREGEGRNTEAFF,TGCAGTGCTAGAGAGGGTGAGGGCCGGAACACTGAAGCTTTCTTT
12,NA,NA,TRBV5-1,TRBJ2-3,CASSFWKDTQYF,TGCGCCAGCAGCTTTTGGAAGGATACGCAGTATTTT
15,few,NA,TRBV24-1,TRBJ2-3,CATSDGRSLTDTQYF,TGTGCCACCAGTGACGGACGGTCCCTCACAGATACGCAGTATTTT
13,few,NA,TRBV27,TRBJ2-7,CASSLGVYYEQYF,TGTGCCAGCAGTTTAGGGGTGTACTACGAGCAGTACTTC
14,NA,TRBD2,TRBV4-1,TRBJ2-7,CASSRLAGLYEQYF,TGCGCCAGCAGCCGACTAGCGGGGTTGTACGAGCAGTACTTC
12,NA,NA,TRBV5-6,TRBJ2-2,CASSLGDRELFF,TGTGCCAGCAGCTTGGGGGACAGGGAGCTGTTTTTT
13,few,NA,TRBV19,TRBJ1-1,CASSVQGITEAFF,TGTGCCAGTAGTGTTCAAGGGATAACTGAAGCTTTCTTT
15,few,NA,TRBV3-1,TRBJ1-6,CASSHARGWDSPLHF,TGTGCCAGCAGTCATGCCAGGGGATGGGATTCACCCCTCCACTTT
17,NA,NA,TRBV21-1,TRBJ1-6,CASSPTGEGSYNSPLHF,TGTGCCAGCAGCCCGACAGGGGAGGGATCCTATAATTCACCCCTCCACTTT
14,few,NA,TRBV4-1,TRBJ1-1,CASSQGTLNTEAFF,TGCGCCAGCAGCCAGGGGACATTAAACACTGAAGCTTTCTTT
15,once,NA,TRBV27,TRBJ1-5,CASSLGIGSNQPQHF,TGTGCCAGCAGTTTAGGGATCGGTAGCAATCAGCCCCAGCATTTT
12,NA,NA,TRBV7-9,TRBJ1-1,CASSRPDLKAFF,TGTGCCAGCAGCCGCCCCGATTTAAAAGCTTTCTTT
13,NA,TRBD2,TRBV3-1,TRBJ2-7,CASSHRLADEQYF,TGTGCCAGCAGCCACAGACTAGCAGACGAGCAGTACTTC
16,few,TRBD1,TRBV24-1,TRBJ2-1,CATSDRDRGFRNEQFF,TGTGCCACCAGTGACCGGGACAGGGGGTTCAGGAATGAGCAGTTCTTC
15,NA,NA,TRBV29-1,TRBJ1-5,CSVGRSGTDHQPQHF,TGCAGCGTCGGCCGATCCGGGACGGACCATCAGCCCCAGCATTTT
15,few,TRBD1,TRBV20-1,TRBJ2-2,CSATRTGWNTGELFF,TGCAGTGCTACTAGGACAGGATGGAACACCGGGGAGCTGTTTTTT
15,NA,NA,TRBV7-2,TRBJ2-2,CASSLAREKAGELFF,TGTGCCAGCAGCTTAGCGAGGGAAAAGGCCGGGGAGCTGTTTTTT
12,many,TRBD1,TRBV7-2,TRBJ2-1,CASSSPGQEQFF,TGTGCCAGCAGCTCACCGGGACAGGAGCAGTTCTTC
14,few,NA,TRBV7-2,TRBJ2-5,CASSLVWESETQYF,TGTGCCAGCAGCTTAGTCTGGGAATCGGAGACCCAGTACTTC
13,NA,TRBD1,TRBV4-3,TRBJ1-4,CASSRGQGENFFF,TGCGCCAGCAGCCGAGGACAGGGAGAGAATTTTTTTTTT
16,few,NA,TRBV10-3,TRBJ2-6,CAISHRDISGANVLTF,TGTGCCATCAGCCACAGGGATATCTCTGGGGCCAACGTCCTGACTTTC
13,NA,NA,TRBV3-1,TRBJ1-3,CASGGGSGNTIYF,TGTGCCAGCGGCGGGGGCTCTGGAAACACCATATATTTT